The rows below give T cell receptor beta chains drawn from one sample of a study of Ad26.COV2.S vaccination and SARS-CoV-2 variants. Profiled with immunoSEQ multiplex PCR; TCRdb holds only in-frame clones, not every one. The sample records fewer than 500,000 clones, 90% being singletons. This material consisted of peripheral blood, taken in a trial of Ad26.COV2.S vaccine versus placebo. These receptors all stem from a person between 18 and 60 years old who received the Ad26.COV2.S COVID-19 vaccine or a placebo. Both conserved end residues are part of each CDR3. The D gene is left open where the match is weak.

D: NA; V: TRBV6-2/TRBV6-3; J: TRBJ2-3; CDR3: CASSYSLPTDTQYF; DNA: TGTGCCAGCAGTTACTCGTTACCCACAGATACGCAGTATTTT
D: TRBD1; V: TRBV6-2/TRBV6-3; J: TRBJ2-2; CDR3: CASSTPLRDRDRLNTGELFF; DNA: TGTGCCAGCAGTACCCCTTTGAGGGACCGGGACAGGCTGAACACCGGGGAGCTGTTTTTT
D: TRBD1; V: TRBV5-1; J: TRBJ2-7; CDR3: CASSFAGQGSGEQYF; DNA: TGCGCCAGCAGCTTCGCGGGACAGGGGTCAGGGGAGCAGTACTTC
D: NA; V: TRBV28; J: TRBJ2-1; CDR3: CASNRMGSINEQFF; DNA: TGTGCCAGCAATAGGATGGGTTCGATCAATGAGCAGTTCTTC
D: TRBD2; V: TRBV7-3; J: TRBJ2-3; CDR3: CATKLAGDSTDTQYF; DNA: TGTGCCACCAAACTAGCGGGAGACAGTACAGATACGCAGTATTTT
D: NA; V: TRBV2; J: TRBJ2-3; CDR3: CASRGRTSSTDTQYF; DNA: TGTGCCAGCAGGGGGAGGACCTCTAGCACAGATACGCAGTATTTT
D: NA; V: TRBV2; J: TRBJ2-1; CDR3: CASSEALPAVPIYNEQFF; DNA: TGTGCCAGCAGTGAAGCCCTGCCAGCGGTGCCTATATACAATGAGCAGTTCTTC
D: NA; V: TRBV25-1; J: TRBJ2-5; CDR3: CASSEEGRADGQETQYF; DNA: TGTGCCAGCAGTGAAGAAGGACGAGCCGACGGGCAAGAGACCCAGTACTTC
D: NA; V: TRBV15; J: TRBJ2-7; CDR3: CATSRGGGNHEQYF; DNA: TGTGCCACCAGCAGAGGTGGAGGGAACCACGAGCAGTACTTC
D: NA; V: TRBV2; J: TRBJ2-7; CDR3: CASSEAPGRYEQYF; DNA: TGTGCCAGCAGTGAAGCGCCTGGGCGATACGAGCAGTACTTC
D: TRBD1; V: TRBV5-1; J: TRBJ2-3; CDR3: CASSLKGAGDTQYF; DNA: TGCGCCAGCAGCCTGAAGGGGGCAGGAGATACGCAGTATTTT
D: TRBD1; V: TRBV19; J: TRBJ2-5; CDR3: CASSGQAFPQETQYF; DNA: TGTGCCAGTAGTGGACAGGCTTTCCCGCAAGAGACCCAGTACTTC
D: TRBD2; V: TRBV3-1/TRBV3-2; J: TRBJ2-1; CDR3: CASSPLAGASYNEQFF; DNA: TGTGCCAGCAGCCCTCTAGCGGGAGCCTCCTACAATGAGCAGTTCTTC
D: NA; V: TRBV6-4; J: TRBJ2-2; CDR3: CASSSMNTGELFF; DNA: TGTGCCAGCAGTTCCATGAACACCGGGGAGCTGTTTTTT
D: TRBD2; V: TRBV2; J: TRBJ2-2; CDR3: CASSAGVAGGSGELFF; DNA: TGTGCCAGCAGTGCCGGGGTAGCGGGAGGTTCCGGGGAGCTGTTTTTT
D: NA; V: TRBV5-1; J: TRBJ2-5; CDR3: CASSFFDNQETQYF; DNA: TGCGCCAGCAGCTTTTTTGACAACCAAGAGACCCAGTACTTC
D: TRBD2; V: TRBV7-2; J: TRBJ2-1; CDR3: CASSTSGKGEQFF; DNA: TGTGCCAGCAGTACTAGCGGGAAGGGTGAGCAGTTCTTC
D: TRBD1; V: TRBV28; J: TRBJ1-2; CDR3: CASSLYITGTVVHGYTF; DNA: TGTGCCAGCAGTTTATATATAACCGGGACAGTCGTTCATGGCTACACCTTC
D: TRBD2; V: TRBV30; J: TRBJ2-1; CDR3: CAWSDLAGYNEQFF; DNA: TGTGCCTGGAGTGATCTAGCGGGTTACAATGAGCAGTTCTTC
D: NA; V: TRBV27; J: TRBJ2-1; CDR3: CASSSRGRGNEQFF; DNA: TGTGCCAGCAGTTCCCGGGGTAGGGGGAATGAGCAGTTCTTC